This T cell receptor (beta chain) was recovered during a study of blood T cell repertoires in COVID-19. Clones were read by immunoSEQ multiplex PCR, and TCRdb kept only the in-frame ones, dropping some. Altogether about 180,000 clones are present, approximately 85% being singletons, with the ten largest covering around 6.2%. Participants reported their clinical history, and cohort assignment relied on those reports. CDR1 is ENHRY, CDR2 SYGVKD, per germline. CDR3 size: 14 residues. Trimming took 6 bases from V and 2 from J; bases not matched to a gene: 4. This TCR was sampled from a man aged 35 to 55 who had recovered from COVID-19. This chain connects TRBV10-3 to TRBJ2-3; 8 bases are shared with TRBD1. The sequenced material came from PBMCs or T cells enriched from blood (not recorded which). DNA of the CDR3: TGTGCCATCAGCACGGACAGGGACACAGATACGCAGTATTTT. It translates to CAISTDRDTDTQYF.